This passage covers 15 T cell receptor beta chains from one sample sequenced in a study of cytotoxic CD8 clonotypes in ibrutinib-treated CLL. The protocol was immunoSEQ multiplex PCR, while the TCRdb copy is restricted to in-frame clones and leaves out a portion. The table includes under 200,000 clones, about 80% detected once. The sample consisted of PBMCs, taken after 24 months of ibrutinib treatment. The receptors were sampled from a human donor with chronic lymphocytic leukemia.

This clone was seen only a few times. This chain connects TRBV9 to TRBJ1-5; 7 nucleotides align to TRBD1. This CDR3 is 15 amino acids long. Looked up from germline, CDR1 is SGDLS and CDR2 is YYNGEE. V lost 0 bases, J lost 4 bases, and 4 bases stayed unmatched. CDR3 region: CASSVGQGWNQPQHF. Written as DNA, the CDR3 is TGTGCCAGCAGCGTAGGACAGGGCTGGAATCAGCCCCAGCATTTT.

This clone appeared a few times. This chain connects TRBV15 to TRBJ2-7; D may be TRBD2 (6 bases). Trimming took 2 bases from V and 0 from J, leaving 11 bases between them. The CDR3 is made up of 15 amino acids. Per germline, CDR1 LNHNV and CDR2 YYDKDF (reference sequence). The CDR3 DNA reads TGTGCCACCAGCAGACACTCCGGGAGCTCCTACGAGCAGTACTTC. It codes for CATSRHSGSSYEQYF.

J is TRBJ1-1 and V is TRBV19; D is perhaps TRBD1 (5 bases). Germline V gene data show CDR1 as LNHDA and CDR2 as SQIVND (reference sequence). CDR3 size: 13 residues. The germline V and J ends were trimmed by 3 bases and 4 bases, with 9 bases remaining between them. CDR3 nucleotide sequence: TGTGCCAGTAGTATTGTGGGGGGCACTGAAGCTTTCTTT. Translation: CASSIVGGTEAFF. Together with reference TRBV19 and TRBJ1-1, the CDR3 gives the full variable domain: DGGITQSPKYLFRKEGQNVTLSCEQNLNHDAMYWYRQDPGQGLRLIYYSQIVNDFQKGDIAEGYSVSREKKESFPLTVTSAQKNPTAFYLCASSIVGGTEAFFGQGTRLTVV.

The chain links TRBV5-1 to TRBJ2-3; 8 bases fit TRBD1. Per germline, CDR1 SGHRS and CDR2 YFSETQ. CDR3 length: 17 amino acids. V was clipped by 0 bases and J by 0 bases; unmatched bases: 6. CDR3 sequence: CASSLGGTGSSTDTQYF. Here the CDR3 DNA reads TGCGCCAGCAGCTTGGGCGGGACAGGATCTAGCACAGATACGCAGTATTTT.

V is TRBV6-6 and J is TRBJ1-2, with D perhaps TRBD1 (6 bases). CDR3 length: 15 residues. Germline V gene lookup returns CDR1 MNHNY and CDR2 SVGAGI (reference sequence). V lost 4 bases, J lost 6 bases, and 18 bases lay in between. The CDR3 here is CASSFGGGAGNGYTF. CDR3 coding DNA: TGTGCCAGCAGTTTTGGGGGGGGCGCAGGAAATGGCTACACCTTC.

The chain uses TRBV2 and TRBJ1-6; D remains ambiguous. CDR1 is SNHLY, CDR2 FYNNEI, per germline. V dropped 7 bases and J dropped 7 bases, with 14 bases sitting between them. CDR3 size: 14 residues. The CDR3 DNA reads TGTGCCAGCATCCCAACGCTAGGGAATTCACCCCTCCACTTT. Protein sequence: CASIPTLGNSPLHF.

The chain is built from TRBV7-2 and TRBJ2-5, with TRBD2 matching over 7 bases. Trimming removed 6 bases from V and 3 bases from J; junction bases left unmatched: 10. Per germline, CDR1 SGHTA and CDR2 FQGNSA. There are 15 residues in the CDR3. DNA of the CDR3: TGTGCCAGCAGAGCCGCCGGGACTAAGGAAGAGACCCAGTACTTC. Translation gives CASRAAGTKEETQYF.

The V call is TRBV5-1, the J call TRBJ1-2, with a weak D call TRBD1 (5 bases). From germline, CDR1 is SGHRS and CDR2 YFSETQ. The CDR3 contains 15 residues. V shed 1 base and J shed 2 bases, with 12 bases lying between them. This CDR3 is CASSLRQSANYGYTF. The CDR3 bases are TGCGCCAGCAGCTTGCGACAGTCCGCAAACTATGGCTACACCTTC.

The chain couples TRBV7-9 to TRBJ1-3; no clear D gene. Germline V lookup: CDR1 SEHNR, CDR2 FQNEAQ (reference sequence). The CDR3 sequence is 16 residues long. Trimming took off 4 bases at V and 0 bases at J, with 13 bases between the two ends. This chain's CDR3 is CASSWALGNSGNTIYF. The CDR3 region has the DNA TGTGCCAGCAGCTGGGCGCTGGGAAACTCTGGAAACACCATATATTTT.

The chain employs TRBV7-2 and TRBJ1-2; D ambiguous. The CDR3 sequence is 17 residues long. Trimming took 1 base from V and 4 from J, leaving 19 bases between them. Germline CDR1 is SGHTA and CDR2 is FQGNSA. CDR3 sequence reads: CASSLEGGPPNLYGYTF. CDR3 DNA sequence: TGTGCCAGCAGCTTAGAAGGAGGGCCGCCTAACCTCTATGGCTACACCTTC.

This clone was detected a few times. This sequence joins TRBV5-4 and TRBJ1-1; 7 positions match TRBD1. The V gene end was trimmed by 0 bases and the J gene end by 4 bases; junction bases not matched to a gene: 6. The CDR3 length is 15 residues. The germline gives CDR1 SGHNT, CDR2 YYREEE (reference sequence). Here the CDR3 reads CASSLAGGAVTEAFF. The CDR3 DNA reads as TGTGCCAGCAGCTTGGCAGGGGGAGCGGTCACTGAAGCTTTCTTT.

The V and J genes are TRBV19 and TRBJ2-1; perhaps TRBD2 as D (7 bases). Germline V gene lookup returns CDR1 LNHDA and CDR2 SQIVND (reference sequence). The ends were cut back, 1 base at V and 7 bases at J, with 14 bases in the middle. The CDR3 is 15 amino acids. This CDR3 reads CASSIGRGRLNEQFF. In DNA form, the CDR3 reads TGTGCCAGTAGTATAGGGCGGGGGCGACTGAATGAGCAGTTCTTC.

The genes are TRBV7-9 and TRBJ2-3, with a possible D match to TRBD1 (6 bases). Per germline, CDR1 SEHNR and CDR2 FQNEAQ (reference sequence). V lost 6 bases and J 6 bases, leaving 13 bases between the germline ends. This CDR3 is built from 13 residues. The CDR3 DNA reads TGTGCCAGCAGATATAAGGGGGAGGATACGCAGTATTTT. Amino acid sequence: CASRYKGEDTQYF. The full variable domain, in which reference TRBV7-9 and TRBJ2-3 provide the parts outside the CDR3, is DTGVSQNPRHKITKRGQNVTFRCDPISEHNRLYWYRQTLGQGPEFLTYFQNEAQLEKSRLLSDRFSAERPKGSFSTLEIQRTEQGDSAMYLCASRYKGEDTQYFGPGTRLTVL.

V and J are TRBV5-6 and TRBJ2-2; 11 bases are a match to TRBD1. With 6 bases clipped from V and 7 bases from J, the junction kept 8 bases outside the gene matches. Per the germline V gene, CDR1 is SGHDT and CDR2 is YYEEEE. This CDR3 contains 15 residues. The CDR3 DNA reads TGTGCCAGCAAAAAGGACAGGGGGCTCGTCGGGGAGCTGTTTTTT. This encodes CASKKDRGLVGELFF.

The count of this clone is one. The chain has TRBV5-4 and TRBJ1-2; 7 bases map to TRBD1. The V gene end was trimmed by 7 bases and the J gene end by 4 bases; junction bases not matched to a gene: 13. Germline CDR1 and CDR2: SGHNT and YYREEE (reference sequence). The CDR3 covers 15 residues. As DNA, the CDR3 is TGTGCCAGCTCCGACAGGGCCTCAAGCGTCTATGGCTACACCTTC. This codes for CASSDRASSVYGYTF.